Below, 25 T cell receptor beta chains from the same sample are listed, as sequenced in a study of metastatic and nonmetastatic thyroid tumors. All patients reached thyroid surgery having received no treatment beforehand. TCRdb redid the clone calls on the PCR reads using MiXCR. The table records fewer than 45,000 clones, around 20% of them present only once. The specimen was blood. These TCRs come from a female donor with papillary thyroid cancer or a benign thyroid nodule (not recorded which). Some clones in this sample may be carry-over from other donors' samples.

This clone was seen repeatedly, ten times or more. J is TRBJ1-5 and V is TRBV2, with 7 bases aligning to TRBD1. V trimming: 6 bases; J trimming: 1 base; junction bases outside the gene matches: 3. The CDR3 runs to 14 residues. Germline loops: CDR1 SNHLY, CDR2 FYNNEI. This CDR3 is CASRQGISNQPQHF. CDR3 coding DNA: TGTGCCAGCAGACAGGGGATCAGCAATCAGCCCCAGCATTTT.

This clone occurred a few times. The junction shows a germline mismatch at one end, possibly a read error. This chain links TRBV19 with TRBJ1-5, with TRBD1 as a possible D gene (6 bases). CDR3 size: 15 residues. Germline V gene data show CDR1 as LNHDA and CDR2 as SQIVND (reference sequence). The CDR3 DNA sequence: TGTGCCGGTAGGACGTGGCGGGACACCAATCAGCCCCAGCATTTT. It specifies CAGRTWRDTNQPQHF. Variable domain in full (rest from reference TRBV19 and TRBJ1-5): DGGITQSPKYLFRKEGQNVTLSCEQNLNHDAMYWYRQDPGQGLRLIYYSQIVNDFQKGDIAEGYSVSREKKESFPLTVTSAQKNPTAFYLCAGRTWRDTNQPQHFGDGTRLSIL.

By share of the sample, this clone is medium-sized. The junction departs from the called germline gene at one end, perhaps through a read error. The rearrangement uses TRBV10-3 and TRBJ2-7; D is perhaps TRBD2 (6 bases). CDR3 length equals 13 residues. Per germline, CDR1 ENHRY and CDR2 SYGVKD. CDR3 DNA: TGTGCCATCGGTGAGCGGGCACCCTACGAGCAGTACTTC. It codes for CAIGERAPYEQYF.

This clone was counted at least ten times. The chain is built from TRBV5-5 and TRBJ1-1; 7 bases align to TRBD1. This CDR3 is built from 15 residues. Germline loops: CDR1 SGHKS, CDR2 YYEKEE (reference sequence). The junction had 7 bases not matched to a gene; V was cut back by 3 bases and J by 2 bases. CDR3 sequence reads: CASSSRTGKNTEAFF. The CDR3 DNA reads TGTGCCAGCAGCTCCCGGACAGGAAAAAACACTGAAGCTTTCTTT.

This clone came up many times. The genes are TRBV3-1 and TRBJ2-7; TRBD2 matches at 7 bases. This CDR3 comprises 16 residues. V was pared by 0 bases and J by 1 base, with 6 bases of the junction left unmatched. The germline V gene encodes CDR1 LGHDT and CDR2 YNNKEL (reference sequence). In nucleotides, the CDR3 is TGTGCCAGCAGCCAAGATTGGGCTAGCGGTTCCTACGAGCAGTACTTC. Encoded protein: CASSQDWASGSYEQYF.

To note about this clone: Germline and junction disagree at one end, which may indicate a read error. The genes are TRBV20-1 and TRBJ2-7, with a tentative D call TRBD1 (6 bases). This CDR3 is built from 12 residues. Germline CDR1 DFQATT, CDR2 SNEGSKA (reference sequence). The CDR3 region is CSAGGHPYEKYF. The CDR3 coding sequence is TGCAGTGCAGGGGGACATCCTTACGAGAAGTACTTC.

The CDR3 nucleotides read TGTGCCAGCAGCTTAGGACGTAACTCCTACGAGCAGTACTTC. This translates into CASSLGRNSYEQYF. V gene TRBV11-1 combines with J gene TRBJ2-7; D remains unclear. This CDR3 comprises 14 residues. CDR1 and CDR2 from the germline V gene are SGHAT and FQDESV (reference sequence). V lost 1 base and J lost 0, with 7 bases in between.

This chain joins TRBV10-3 and TRBJ2-5; 8 nucleotides agree with TRBD2. The V and J ends lost 8 bases and 0 bases, in that order; junction bases with no gene match: 14. The CDR3 is 17 residues long. The germline CDR1 and CDR2 sequences are ENHRY and SYGVKD. CDR3 DNA sequence: TGTGCCATCGTGGCGGGAGGAGGGCAGTCCTACCAAGAGACCCAGTACTTC. This encodes CAIVAGGGQSYQETQYF.

This clone has a handful of counts. J is TRBJ2-5 and V is TRBV12-3 or TRBV12-4; weak D call: TRBD1 (5 bases). This CDR3 is 16 amino acids long. V was shortened by 5 bases and J by 3 bases, with 19 bases between the two germline ends. The CDR3 DNA is TGTGCCAGCAGTGACACTGTAGACAGACCTAAAGAGACCCAGTACTTC. Translation gives CASSDTVDRPKETQYF.

Remarks on this clone: Germline and junction disagree at one end, which may indicate a read error. V usage is TRBV5-1 and J usage is TRBJ2-1, with 10 bases that match TRBD2. Germline values: CDR1 SGHRS, CDR2 YFSETQ. This CDR3 has 17 amino acids. The CDR3 here is CSSSLTSGPISYNEQFF. The CDR3 DNA reads as TGCTCCAGCAGCTTGACTAGCGGGCCCATCTCCTACAATGAGCAGTTCTTC. The full variable domain, rest sourced from reference TRBV5-1 and TRBJ2-1, is KAGVTQTPRYLIKTRGQQVTLSCSPISGHRSVSWYQQTPGQGLQFLFEYFSETQRNKGNFPGRFSGRQFSNSRSEMNVSTLELGDSALYLCSSSLTSGPISYNEQFFGPGTRLTVL.

This clone was seen at least ten times. The chain employs TRBV3-1 and TRBJ1-2; a possible D gene is TRBD1 (5 bases). Trimming cost V 0 bases and J 7 bases, with 18 bases left between them. Looked up from germline, CDR1 is LGHDT and CDR2 is YNNKEL (reference sequence). The CDR3 loop spans 16 amino acids. CDR3: CASSQDPGTREGGYTF. In DNA, the CDR3 is TGTGCCAGCAGCCAAGACCCTGGGACTCGTGAGGGTGGCTACACCTTC.

With respect to this clone: Germline is not matched at one junction end, which may reflect a read error. The rearrangement joins TRBV20-1 to TRBJ1-5; TRBD1 agrees at 7 bases. The CDR3 extends over 14 amino acids. Germline CDR1 is DFQATT and CDR2 is SNEGSKA (reference sequence). For the CDR3, the DNA is TGCAGTGTCGCCATACAGGGGAAGAATCAGCCCAAGCATTTT. This encodes CSVAIQGKNQPKHF.

This clone was counted at least ten times. Its ends do not fully match the called genes, so a read error is possible. This chain uses TRBV7-3 with TRBJ2-7; D could derive from TRBD1 or TRBD2 (6 bases each). This CDR3 has 15 residues. CDR1 and CDR2 (germline): SGHTA, FQGTGA. The CDR3 here is CASSLNGGPSYGQYF. CDR3 sequence (DNA): TGTGCCAGCAGCTTAAACGGGGGCCCCTCCTACGGGCAGTACTTC.

This clone was observed a single time. This chain joins TRBV30 and TRBJ2-5; D may match TRBD1 or TRBD2 (5 bases each). From germline, CDR1 is GTSNPN and CDR2 SVGIG (reference sequence). Trimming stripped 2 bases from V and 8 bases from J, with 15 bases between. There are 13 residues in the CDR3. In nucleotides, the CDR3 is TGTGCCTGGAGTTTAAGGGGACCTGATACCCAGTACTTC. Translating it yields CAWSLRGPDTQYF.

There are a few counts of this clone. The chain uses TRBV6-4 and TRBJ2-5, with 9 bases matching TRBD2. V lost 4 bases to trimming and J lost 3 bases; unmatched junction nucleotides: 0. The CDR3 consists of 13 residues. The germline V gene encodes CDR1 MRHNA and CDR2 SNTAGT. The CDR3 sequence: CASSASGEETQYF. CDR3 bases: TGTGCCAGCAGTGCTAGCGGGGAAGAGACCCAGTACTTC.

This clone showed up many times. The chain couples TRBV4-2 to TRBJ2-2, with TRBD2 matching over 9 bases. The V gene end was trimmed by 1 base and the J gene end by 3 bases; junction bases not matched to a gene: 0. The germline gives CDR1 LGHNA, CDR2 YNFKEQ. This CDR3 region has 15 residues. As DNA, the CDR3 is TGTGCCAGCAGCCAAGTAGCGGGAGACACCGGGGAGCTGTTTTTT. Translating it yields CASSQVAGDTGELFF.

This clone was found many times. Other DNA sequences of this sample code for an identical CDR3. This chain joins TRBV6-1 and TRBJ1-1; D remains ambiguous. The V end lost 6 bases, the J end lost 5 bases, and 16 bases lay between the germline ends. Looked up from germline, CDR1 is MNHNS and CDR2 is SASEGT. The CDR3 is 14 amino acids. CDR3 sequence: CASSRTATGTEAFF. CDR3 DNA sequence: TGTGCCAGCAGCAGGACCGCGACGGGGACTGAAGCTTTCTTT.

The rearrangement links TRBV12-3 or TRBV12-4 to TRBJ2-5; possible D gene TRBD2, 5 bases. The V end lost 6 bases, the J end lost 4 bases, and 21 bases lay between the germline ends. CDR3 length equals 16 residues. CDR3 nucleotides: TGTGCCAGCAGAACACTCTCGAGGGCCCTGAGAGAGACCCAGTACTTC. Amino acids: CASRTLSRALRETQYF.

This clone was picked up many times. V and J are TRBV24-1 and TRBJ2-1; 11 bases align to TRBD2. Germline V gene lookup returns CDR1 KGHDR and CDR2 SFDVKD. V shed 1 base and J 10 bases; nucleotides not matched to a gene: 5. The CDR3 spans 15 residues. CDR3 protein: CATSDFRGTSGEQFF. DNA of the CDR3: TGTGCCACCAGTGATTTTCGTGGGACTAGCGGCGAGCAGTTCTTC.

This CDR3 reads CATSHAANEKLFF. The CDR3 DNA is TGTGCCACCAGTCATGCAGCTAATGAAAAACTGTTTTTT. This sequence joins TRBV24-1 and TRBJ1-4; D gene unclear. Looked up from germline, CDR1 is KGHDR and CDR2 is SFDVKD. The CDR3 covers 13 residues. V lost 6 bases and J 3 bases, leaving 7 bases between the germline ends.

The V and J genes are TRBV6-5 and TRBJ2-5, with D maybe TRBD1 (6 bases). Trimming stripped 7 bases from V and 3 bases from J, with 12 bases between. There are 13 residues in the CDR3. CDR1 is MNHEY and CDR2 is SVGAGI in the germline V gene. CDR3 residues: CASTWTVEETQYF. CDR3 nucleotides: TGTGCCAGCACGTGGACAGTCGAAGAGACCCAGTACTTC.

The rearrangement links TRBV28 to TRBJ2-5, with D maybe TRBD1 (6 bases). The CDR3 runs to 15 residues. The V and J ends lost 7 bases and 5 bases respectively, with 20 bases between them. Germline CDR1 and CDR2: MDHEN and SYDVKM. The CDR3 here is CASILGQWVGETQYF. CDR3 in DNA: TGTGCCAGCATCCTTGGACAGTGGGTCGGGGAGACCCAGTACTTC.

By share of the sample, this clone is medium-sized (0.01 to 0.1%). The V gene is TRBV6-1, the J gene TRBJ2-1; 10 nucleotides agree with TRBD2. V gave up 1 base and J gave up 4 bases; unmatched junction bases: 1. Germline CDR1 and CDR2: MNHNS and SASEGT. This CDR3 contains 15 residues. CDR3 bases: TGTGCCAGCAGTGAAGGACTAGCGGGTTACAATGAGCAGTTCTTC. This gives the protein CASSEGLAGYNEQFF.

This clone was counted at least ten times. This sequence joins TRBV7-9 and TRBJ2-3; 9 bases are shared with TRBD1. The CDR3 totals 15 residues. Germline V gene sequence: CDR1 SEHNR, CDR2 FQNEAQ (reference sequence). V was pared by 3 bases and J by 6 bases, with 7 bases of the junction left unmatched. CDR3 region: CASSFKRTGADTQYF. As DNA, the CDR3 is TGTGCCAGCAGCTTTAAACGGACAGGGGCTGATACGCAGTATTTT. The full variable domain, its missing parts supplied by reference TRBV7-9 and TRBJ2-3, is DTGVSQNPRHKITKRGQNVTFRCDPISEHNRLYWYRQTLGQGPEFLTYFQNEAQLEKSRLLSDRFSAERPKGSFSTLEIQRTEQGDSAMYLCASSFKRTGADTQYFGPGTRLTVL.

By share, this clone counts as medium-sized (0.01 to 0.1%). The chain recombines TRBV28 with TRBJ1-5; D gene unclear. Germline lookup yields CDR1 MDHEN and CDR2 SYDVKM. V was trimmed by 4 bases and J by 4 bases, leaving 11 bases between them. The CDR3 loop spans 14 amino acids. The CDR3 protein is CASSSIRHNQPQHF. The CDR3 DNA reads as TGTGCCAGCAGTTCGATTAGGCATAATCAGCCCCAGCATTTT.